The clone carrying this T cell receptor beta chain was observed once. What it binds is unknown. At one boundary the junction diverges from the germline segment, which might be a read error. The CDR3 runs to 12 residues. CDR1 and CDR2 (germline): SGHAT, FQNNGV. RNA isolated from unsorted whole blood supplied the blood RNA, with germline DNA also extracted. This sample is drawn from a study of tumor-infiltrating lymphocytes in primary liver carcinoma. The overall study: All patients had surgically resected primary liver carcinoma. The study enrolled male and female patients aged 30 to 69 years. Overall study results and limits: The overlap of tumor-adjacent and tumor-blood pairs was smaller than that of tumor region pairs. Tumors reached a significantly greater top-250-clone fraction than blood did (p = 0.039).

Synthesis of TCR beta cDNA was carried out from 450 to 500 ng total RNA with a constant-region primer. Each TCR beta library was derived from three nested multiplex PCR rounds that employed slightly modified ARM-PCR. It was with TRBV1-TRBV30 forward primers and a C-beta reverse primer that the first two PCR rounds were run, at 10 to 11 cycles each. TCRdb analysed the multiplex PCR reads with MiXCR anew, one entry per CDR3 protein. The sample has about 200,000 distinct CDR3 sequences, less than 70% seen once; the top ten hold 6% to 8.5%. This TCR came from an older woman with primary liver carcinoma and hepatitis B virus infection. The chain carries TRBV11-2 and TRBJ1-3; D uncertain. The sample consisted of peripheral blood. As DNA, the CDR3 is TGTGCCAGCAGTCACAGTGGAAACTCCATATATTTT. It yields the protein CASSHSGNSIYF.